The 30 T cell receptor beta chains in this list originate from one sample, sequenced in a study of CD8+ T cells in alopecia areata. The treatment here: oral pan-JAK inhibitor, 5-10 mg twice daily. Sequencing relied on a cDNA template that was reverse transcribed from extracted RNA. Sequencing used immunoSEQ multiplex PCR; TCRdb keeps in-frame clones, though not all of them. The sample comprises fewer than 110,000 clones, 80% to 85% of which are singletons, and over 20% rests with the top ten. Sequencing was performed on CD8+ T cells sorted from blood, taken at week 24, from a patient treated with tofacitinib. The receptors come from a human donor with alopecia areata.

The genes are TRBV4-1 and TRBJ1-2; D is ambiguous. The germline V and J ends were trimmed by 1 base and 7 bases, with 13 bases remaining between them. Per the germline V gene, CDR1 is MGHRA and CDR2 is YSYEKL. The CDR3 contains 14 residues. Here the CDR3 DNA reads TGCGCCAGCAGCCAAGTGGAGGGTGGTGGTGGCTACACCTTC. This gives the protein CASSQVEGGGGYTF.

This chain connects TRBV27 to TRBJ2-1, with D possibly TRBD2 on 5 matching bases. With 2 bases removed from V and 4 bases from J, the gap between germline ends came to 12 bases. The CDR3 has 15 amino acids. Germline V CDR1 and CDR2: MNHEY, SMNVEV (reference sequence). The chain's CDR3 is CASSLTGNPYNEQFF. The CDR3 DNA sequence: TGTGCCAGCAGTTTAACCGGGAACCCGTACAATGAGCAGTTCTTC.

The genes are TRBV4-1 and TRBJ2-1, with D unclear. The CDR3 has 17 amino acids. Germline values: CDR1 MGHRA, CDR2 YSYEKL. V lost 0 bases to trimming and J lost 0 bases, with 12 bases between them. CDR3 sequence: CASSQDPRQSSYNEQFF. CDR3 nucleotides: TGCGCCAGCAGCCAAGATCCCAGGCAGAGCTCCTACAATGAGCAGTTCTTC.

This clone was detected only a few times. Here the CDR3 reads CASSPTARDHTLAYEQYF. The CDR3, as DNA: TGTGCCAGCAGTCCCACTGCCCGGGACCACACACTCGCCTACGAGCAGTACTTC. This chain joins TRBV27 and TRBJ2-7; the D call may be TRBD1 or TRBD2 (5 bases each). CDR1 is MNHEY, CDR2 SMNVEV, per germline (reference sequence). Trimming left V 5 bases short and J 2 bases short, with 25 bases between. This CDR3 has 18 residues.

CDR3 protein: CATQLDGVYNQPQHF. Written as DNA, the CDR3 is TGTGCCACCCAACTGGACGGCGTTTACAATCAGCCCCAGCATTTT. The J gene is TRBJ1-5, the V gene TRBV6-1; the D is unclear. Germline CDR1 and CDR2: MNHNS and SASEGT. Between the trimmed V and J ends, which lost 10 bases and 3 bases, there was a span of 19 bases. This CDR3 is 15 amino acids long.

V is TRBV6-5 and J is TRBJ2-7; no reliable D call. CDR3 length equals 13 residues. CDR1 and CDR2 (germline): MNHEY, SVGAGI. Between the trimmed V and J ends, which lost 8 bases and 2 bases, there was a span of 13 bases. The CDR3 DNA reads as TGTGCCAGCGGCCCGGAGTCTACCTACGAGCAGTACTTC. Translating gives CASGPESTYEQYF.

This chain uses TRBV7-2 with TRBJ1-1; TRBD1 matches at 8 bases. The V gene's germline CDR1 is SGHTA and CDR2 FQGNSA. After removal of 5 bases from V and 1 base from J, the junction contained 0 bases not matched to a gene. The CDR3 extends over 13 amino acids. DNA of the CDR3: TGTGCCAGCAGCCAGGGGGCGAACACTGAAGCTTTCTTT. As protein: CASSQGANTEAFF.

This chain uses TRBV6-4 with TRBJ2-3, with 7 positions matching TRBD2. J lost 8 bases, V lost 4 bases, and 0 bases had no gene match. Germline-derived CDR1 and CDR2 are MRHNA and SNTAGT. The CDR3 is made up of 11 amino acids. The CDR3 sequence is CASSAGGTQYF. DNA of the CDR3: TGTGCCAGCAGTGCGGGGGGTACGCAGTATTTT.

The chain employs TRBV27 and TRBJ2-2; D unclear. Trimming removed 6 bases at V and 4 bases at J, with 15 bases between. This CDR3 contains 15 residues. The germline gives CDR1 MNHEY, CDR2 SMNVEV (reference sequence). The CDR3 loop reads CASSLRLLGTGELFF. The CDR3 DNA sequence: TGTGCCAGCAGCCTCAGGTTACTGGGCACCGGGGAGCTGTTTTTT.

The sample holds a few counts of this clone. Here the CDR3 reads CASSGGSSTEAFF. The DNA for the CDR3 is TGTGCCAGCAGTGGCGGGTCGAGCACTGAAGCTTTCTTT. The genes are TRBV2 and TRBJ1-1; no clear D. V dropped 4 bases and J dropped 4 bases, with 10 bases sitting between them. The CDR3 covers 13 residues. Germline V CDR1 and CDR2: SNHLY, FYNNEI. Looking up the rest from reference TRBV2 and TRBJ1-1 gives the full variable domain: EPEVTQTPSHQVTQMGQEVILRCVPISNHLYFYWYRQILGQKVEFLVSFYNNEISEKSEIFDDQFSVERPDGSNFTLKIRSTKLEDSAMYFCASSGGSSTEAFFGQGTRLTVV.

The V gene is TRBV4-1, the J gene TRBJ2-1; TRBD2 matches at 9 bases. V gave up 0 bases and J gave up 2 bases; unmatched junction bases: 2. This CDR3 comprises 16 residues. Germline lookup yields CDR1 MGHRA and CDR2 YSYEKL. In nucleotides, the CDR3 is TGCGCCAGCAGCCAAGAGGGCGGGGGGGCCTACAATGAGCAGTTCTTC. Residues: CASSQEGGGAYNEQFF.

This sequence joins TRBV6-4 and TRBJ1-2; no clear D. This CDR3 region has 12 residues. V was clipped by 2 bases and J by 6 bases, with 7 bases between them. Germline V gene lookup returns CDR1 MRHNA and CDR2 SNTAGT. DNA of the CDR3: TGTGCCAGCAGTGACCCCCTCCATGGCTACACCTTC. Translated, it gives CASSDPLHGYTF.

This clone was observed a handful of times. The rearrangement joins TRBV7-9 to TRBJ2-7; 8 bases match TRBD1. Trimming took 1 base from V and 1 from J; bases not matched to a gene: 6. CDR1 and CDR2 (germline): SEHNR, FQNEAQ (reference sequence). The CDR3 is 16 amino acids. The CDR3 nucleotides are TGTGCCAGCAGCTTAGTGGGTCAGGGGGCTTCCTACGAGCAGTACTTC. As protein: CASSLVGQGASYEQYF.

The V gene is TRBV6-6, the J gene TRBJ2-3; 10 bases match TRBD2. The CDR3 contains 16 residues. V trimming: 6 bases; J trimming: 8 bases; junction bases outside the gene matches: 14. Germline CDR1 reads MNHNY; CDR2 reads SVGAGI (reference sequence). The DNA of the CDR3 is TGTGCCAGCAGCCCTAACGGAGCGGGGGGGCCTGGTACGCAGTATTTT. This translates into CASSPNGAGGPGTQYF.

The genes are TRBV14 and TRBJ2-5; no reliable D call. This CDR3 spans 12 amino acids. Between the trimmed V and J ends, which lost 0 bases and 5 bases, there was a span of 4 bases. Germline values: CDR1 SGHDN, CDR2 FVKESK. The CDR3 DNA is TGTGCCAGCAGCCAAGACCCCGAGACCCAGTACTTC. Its protein is CASSQDPETQYF.

This chain uses TRBV29-1 with TRBJ1-1; 11 nucleotides match TRBD1. The CDR3 consists of 13 residues. V was pared by 5 bases and J by 7 bases, with 6 bases of the junction left unmatched. Germline lookup yields CDR1 SQVTM and CDR2 ANQGSEA. CDR3 loop: CSVTGQGVDEAFF. CDR3 sequence (DNA): TGCAGCGTTACGGGACAGGGGGTGGATGAAGCTTTCTTT.

The chain recombines TRBV6-5 with TRBJ2-7; a possible D gene is TRBD1 (6 bases). This CDR3 has 13 amino acids. Germline CDR1 reads MNHEY; CDR2 reads SVGAGI. Trimming removed 6 bases from V and 2 bases from J, with 11 bases in between. The CDR3 region has the DNA TGTGCCAGCAGGGACAGAGTAACCTACGAGCAGTACTTC. Residues: CASRDRVTYEQYF.

The rearrangement uses TRBV2 and TRBJ1-2, with 7 bases aligning to TRBD1. V shed 4 bases, J shed 6 bases, and the junction held 5 bases outside the gene matches. Germline lookup yields CDR1 SNHLY and CDR2 FYNNEI. The CDR3 sequence is 13 residues long. DNA of the CDR3: TGTGCCAGCAGTGTAGGGCAGGGGGATGGCTACACCTTC. It translates to CASSVGQGDGYTF.

Note on this clone: One end of the junction is discordant with germline, which a read error may explain. Other DNA sequences from this sample encode an identical CDR3 as well. This sequence joins TRBV30 and TRBJ2-3; tentatively, D is TRBD2 (5 bases). The CDR3 consists of 12 residues. The germline V gene has CDR1 GTSNPN and CDR2 SVGIG (reference sequence). CDR3 coding DNA: TGCGCCTGCCTGCGGGGCACAGATACGCAGTATTTT. This sequence encodes CACLRGTDTQYF.

This clone was counted a few times. V gene TRBV6-5 combines with J gene TRBJ2-1, with 9 bases identical to TRBD1. In germline, CDR1 is MNHEY, CDR2 SVGAGI. J was trimmed by 7 bases and V by 0 bases; bases with no gene match: 4. CDR3 size: 15 residues. The CDR3 DNA sequence: TGTGCCAGCAGTTACTCCGGGACAGGGAAAAATGAGCAGTTCTTC. This gives the protein CASSYSGTGKNEQFF.

The rearrangement links TRBV6-1 to TRBJ2-6; D possibly matches TRBD1 or TRBD2 (5 bases each). The V end was cut by 8 bases, the J end by 2 bases, with 7 bases between. The CDR3 covers 13 residues. From germline, CDR1 is MNHNS and CDR2 SASEGT. The CDR3, as DNA: TGTGCCAGCCGGGGCCCTGGGGCCAACGTCCTGACTTTC. Translated: CASRGPGANVLTF.

The rearrangement uses TRBV19 and TRBJ1-6, with D maybe TRBD1 (6 bases). CDR3 length: 14 amino acids. Germline assignment: CDR1 LNHDA and CDR2 SQIVND (reference sequence). The V end lost 6 bases, the J end lost 7 bases, and 13 bases lay between the germline ends. The chain's CDR3 is CASSPGTSNSPLHF. The CDR3 region has the DNA TGTGCCAGTAGCCCCGGGACAAGCAATTCACCCCTCCACTTT.

V gene TRBV4-3 combines with J gene TRBJ2-5, with D unresolved. Per germline, CDR1 LGHNA and CDR2 YSLEER. V lost 1 base to trimming and J lost 7 bases, with 16 bases between them. This CDR3 region has 15 residues. The CDR3 nucleotides read TGCGCCAGCAGCCAAGGGGTAGAAGGCCGGCGGACCCAGTACTTC. Its translation: CASSQGVEGRRTQYF.

This chain joins TRBV4-1 and TRBJ2-7; D unclear. The V end was cut by 1 base, the J end by 0 bases, with 10 bases between. The CDR3 loop spans 15 amino acids. Germline loops: CDR1 MGHRA, CDR2 YSYEKL. CDR3 sequence (DNA): TGCGCCAGCAGCCAAGTATCAGTGGACTCCTACGAGCAGTACTTC. It specifies CASSQVSVDSYEQYF.

This clone appeared a few times. The chain has TRBV9 and TRBJ2-4; a weak D match, TRBD1 (6 bases). Germline loops: CDR1 SGDLS, CDR2 YYNGEE. This CDR3 contains 17 residues. V was trimmed by 0 bases and J by 9 bases, leaving 22 bases between them. The CDR3 region is CASSVDSGVGTRGIQYF. The CDR3 nucleotides are TGTGCCAGCAGCGTAGATTCAGGGGTTGGGACAAGAGGCATTCAGTACTTC.

CDR3 DNA sequence: TGTGCCAGCAGGTCCGGGACAGAGCAGTTCTTC. Its protein product is CASRSGTEQFF. The chain joins TRBV7-9 to TRBJ2-1; TRBD1 might be the D (6 bases). The germline gives CDR1 SEHNR, CDR2 FQNEAQ (reference sequence). Trimming cost V 6 bases and J 10 bases, with 10 bases left between them. CDR3 length equals 11 residues. Based on the CDR3 plus reference TRBV7-9 and TRBJ2-1, the full variable domain is DTGVSQNPRHKITKRGQNVTFRCDPISEHNRLYWYRQTLGQGPEFLTYFQNEAQLEKSRLLSDRFSAERPKGSFSTLEIQRTEQGDSAMYLCASRSGTEQFFGPGTRLTVL.

The rearrangement uses TRBV7-2 and TRBJ1-1; D gene uncertain. Germline CDR1 is SGHTA and CDR2 is FQGNSA. The CDR3 loop spans 14 amino acids. Trimming took 2 bases from V and 3 from J, leaving 10 bases between them. CDR3 protein: CASSLTGGYTEAFF. Written as DNA, the CDR3 is TGTGCCAGCAGCTTAACGGGCGGGTACACTGAAGCTTTCTTT.

V and J are TRBV15 and TRBJ1-5, with 8 bases that match TRBD1. Germline V gene sequence: CDR1 LNHNV, CDR2 YYDKDF (reference sequence). The CDR3 runs to 15 residues. Trimming removed 1 base from V and 5 bases from J; junction bases left unmatched: 4. The CDR3 bases are TGTGCCACCAGCAGAGGGACAGGGCGGCATCAGCCCCAGCATTTT. As protein: CATSRGTGRHQPQHF.

This sequence joins TRBV2 and TRBJ1-1; D is undetermined. The CDR3 length is 14 residues. Trimming took 10 bases from V and 4 from J, leaving 19 bases between them. Looked up from germline, CDR1 is SNHLY and CDR2 is FYNNEI. CDR3 coding DNA: TGTGCCACAGACCCCGGGAGGCCACCCACTGAAGCTTTCTTT. Protein: CATDPGRPPTEAFF.

V and J are TRBV4-1 and TRBJ2-4; a weak D match, TRBD2 (5 bases). The CDR3 contains 17 residues. Trimming removed 6 bases from V and 1 base from J, with 19 bases in between. CDR1 is MGHRA, CDR2 YSYEKL, per germline. Here the CDR3 reads CASSDDAGGGAKNIQYF. The CDR3 DNA follows: TGCGCCAGCAGTGACGACGCCGGTGGAGGTGCCAAAAACATTCAGTACTTC.